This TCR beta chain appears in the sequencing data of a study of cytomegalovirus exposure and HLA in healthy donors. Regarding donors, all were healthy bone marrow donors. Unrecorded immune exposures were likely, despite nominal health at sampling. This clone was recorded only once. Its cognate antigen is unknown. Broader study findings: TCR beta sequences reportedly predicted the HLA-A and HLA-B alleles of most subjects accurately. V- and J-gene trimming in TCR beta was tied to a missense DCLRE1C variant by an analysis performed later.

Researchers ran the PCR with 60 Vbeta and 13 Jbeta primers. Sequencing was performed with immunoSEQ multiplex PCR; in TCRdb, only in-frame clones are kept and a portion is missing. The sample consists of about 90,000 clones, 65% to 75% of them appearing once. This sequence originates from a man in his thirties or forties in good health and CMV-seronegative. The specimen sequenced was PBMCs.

The CDR3 loop reads CASRTGTEAFF. The CDR3, as DNA: TGTGCCAGCCGGACAGGGACGGAAGCTTTCTTT. The rearrangement uses TRBV19 and TRBJ1-1; 8 positions match TRBD1. Looked up from germline, CDR1 is LNHDA and CDR2 is SQIVND (reference sequence). J lost 8 bases, V lost 9 bases, and 5 bases had no gene match. The CDR3 sequence is 11 residues long.